This entry lists 14 T cell receptor beta chains sequenced from one sample in a study of blood T cell repertoires in COVID-19. The data were produced by immunoSEQ multiplex PCR, yet TCRdb's version contains in-frame clones alone and is incomplete. The table has around 270,000 clones, 75% to 90% seen once. Material for sequencing was peripheral blood. The receptors shown here come from a man aged 40-50 years with acute or convalescent COVID-19.

The chain is built from TRBV28 and TRBJ1-3; possibly TRBD1 for D (6 bases). Germline CDR1 is MDHEN and CDR2 is SYDVKM. With 5 bases removed from V and 1 base from J, the gap between germline ends came to 6 bases. There are 13 residues in the CDR3. CDR3 bases: TGTGCCAGCAGTACAGGGTCTGGAAACACCATATATTTT. This sequence encodes CASSTGSGNTIYF.

The chain uses TRBV7-8 and TRBJ2-3, with 14 bases fitting TRBD2. CDR3 length equals 20 residues. Unmatched junction bases numbered 16, after V lost 7 bases and J lost 1 base. Germline V lookup: CDR1 SGHVS, CDR2 FQNEAQ. The CDR3, as DNA: TGTGCCAGCATCCAATCCAAGACTAGCGGGGGGGCCCATGGCACAGATACGCAGTATTTT. Its protein product is CASIQSKTSGGAHGTDTQYF.

The chain is built from TRBV5-6 and TRBJ1-2; 9 bases align to TRBD1. This CDR3 contains 14 residues. Germline V gene sequence: CDR1 SGHDT, CDR2 YYEEEE. V shed 2 bases, J shed 12 bases, and the junction held 11 bases outside the gene matches. The CDR3 spells CASSLVPTGGGDTF. The CDR3, as DNA: TGTGCCAGCAGCTTAGTCCCGACAGGGGGAGGTGACACCTTC.

The V gene is TRBV14, the J gene TRBJ2-3; a possible D gene is TRBD1 (5 bases). Germline V gene lookup returns CDR1 SGHDN and CDR2 FVKESK. This CDR3 comprises 15 residues. V lost 2 bases, J lost 4 bases, and 13 bases lay in between. The CDR3 DNA reads as TGTGCCAGCAGCCAAAAGGGGTTGAGATCAGATACGCAGTATTTT. This codes for CASSQKGLRSDTQYF.

V usage is TRBV5-4 and J usage is TRBJ1-2; maybe TRBD1 (5 bases). Germline loops: CDR1 SGHNT, CDR2 YYREEE (reference sequence). The CDR3 length is 15 residues. V gave up 0 bases and J gave up 4 bases, with 13 bases separating them. The CDR3 here is CASSLGADRLYGYTF. CDR3 bases: TGTGCCAGCAGCTTGGGAGCTGACAGACTCTATGGCTACACCTTC.

This rearrangement joins TRBV3-1 (or the pseudogene TRBV3-2) to TRBJ2-7; D is perhaps TRBD2 (5 bases). V was shortened by 6 bases and J by 7 bases, with 16 bases between the two germline ends. This CDR3 contains 13 residues. Germline CDR1 LGHDT, CDR2 YNNKEL (reference sequence). The CDR3 spells CASRKAASGEQYF. The CDR3 DNA follows: TGTGCCAGCAGGAAGGCCGCGTCGGGGGAGCAGTACTTC.

There are a few counts of this clone. The chain has TRBV9 and TRBJ1-5, with 7 bases fitting TRBD1. CDR3 length equals 15 residues. V lost 4 bases, J lost 2 bases, and 6 bases stayed unmatched. The germline CDR1 and CDR2 sequences are SGDLS and YYNGEE. The CDR3 is CASSPGGGGNQPQHF. For the CDR3, the DNA is TGTGCCAGCAGCCCCGGAGGGGGCGGCAATCAGCCCCAGCATTTT.

The J gene is TRBJ2-6, the V gene TRBV7-8, with D unresolved. Germline V gene lookup returns CDR1 SGHVS and CDR2 FQNEAQ. There are 15 residues in the CDR3. Trimming cost V 5 bases and J 0 bases, with 8 bases left between them. CDR3 residues: CASSLRSSGANVLTF. In nucleotides, the CDR3 is TGTGCCAGCAGCCTTCGGAGCTCTGGGGCCAACGTCCTGACTTTC. Full variable domain (remainder filled in from reference TRBV7-8 and TRBJ2-6): GAGVSQSPRYKVAKRGQDVALRCDPISGHVSLFWYQQALGQGPEFLTYFQNEAQLDKSGLPSDRFFAERPEGSVSTLKIQRTQQEDSAVYLCASSLRSSGANVLTFGAGSRLTVL.

The rearrangement joins TRBV6-5 to TRBJ2-4; 9 bases fit TRBD1. Per germline, CDR1 MNHEY and CDR2 SVGAGI. Trimming removed 4 bases from V and 6 bases from J; junction bases left unmatched: 1. The CDR3 extends over 13 amino acids. CDR3 sequence reads: CASSLDRGNIQYF. The DNA of the CDR3 is TGTGCCAGCAGTTTGGACAGGGGAAACATTCAGTACTTC.

Note on this clone: The sample carries other DNA sequences with the same CDR3. This chain connects TRBV30 to TRBJ1-1, with TRBD1 as a possible D gene (6 bases). The V gene's germline CDR1 is GTSNPN and CDR2 SVGIG (reference sequence). CDR3 length: 13 residues. V was trimmed by 1 base and J by 3 bases, leaving 9 bases between them. The CDR3 spells CAWSGTAYTEAFF. The CDR3, as DNA: TGTGCCTGGAGTGGGACAGCATACACTGAAGCTTTCTTT.

The rearrangement joins TRBV11-3 to TRBJ1-1, with 8 nucleotides matching TRBD1. The CDR3 runs 13 residues. The junction had 5 bases not matched to a gene; V was cut back by 5 bases and J by 6 bases. In germline, CDR1 is SGHNT, CDR2 YENEEA. Written as DNA, the CDR3 is TGTGCCAGCAGCCAGGGGGCAGGGGCTGAAGCTTTCTTT. It encodes CASSQGAGAEAFF.

V usage is TRBV9 and J usage is TRBJ1-1; D gene ambiguous. Germline-derived CDR1 and CDR2 are SGDLS and YYNGEE. The germline V and J ends were trimmed by 3 bases and 2 bases, with 11 bases remaining between them. The CDR3 totals 14 residues. The CDR3 DNA follows: TGTGCCAGCAGCGCTACAGTTTTTAACACTGAAGCTTTCTTT. Translation gives CASSATVFNTEAFF.

The chain employs TRBV10-3 and TRBJ2-7, with TRBD2 matching 8 bases. Germline V CDR1 and CDR2: ENHRY, SYGVKD. This CDR3 is built from 14 residues. Trimming removed 3 bases from V and 5 bases from J; junction bases left unmatched: 6. The CDR3, as DNA: TGTGCCATCAGTGATCAGCGGGGGATTGACGAGCAGTACTTC. Its protein product is CAISDQRGIDEQYF.

In DNA form, the CDR3 reads TGTGCCAGCACGAGGGATAACTACGAGCAGTACTTC. Protein sequence: CASTRDNYEQYF. J is TRBJ2-7 and V is TRBV6-6; maybe TRBD2 (5 bases). This CDR3 has 12 amino acids. Deletions cut 7 bases from V and 3 bases from J, with 10 bases between. Germline assignment: CDR1 MNHNY and CDR2 SVGAGI (reference sequence).